The 25 T cell receptor beta chains below all came from one sample that was sequenced in a study of beta chain features in type 1 diabetes. Every isolated RNA sample was fully reverse transcribed, so sequencing captured expressed TCRB transcripts. Generated by immunoSEQ multiplex PCR, the TCRdb table keeps only in-frame clones and is missing some. The sample lists some 150,000 clones, over 8.5% seen once, with roughly 1.9% in the top ten. The specimen was central memory CD4+ T cells from blood. These receptors were collected from a man aged 18 to 29 in good health.

The V and J genes are TRBV5-1 and TRBJ2-7; D is uncertain. Looked up from germline, CDR1 is SGHRS and CDR2 is YFSETQ. The CDR3 has 15 amino acids. V was cut by 4 bases and J by 6 bases, with 20 bases left in between. CDR3 in DNA: TGCGCCAGCAGCCCCGAGCATGGCTCCCGGGCCGAGCAGTACTTC. Translating gives CASSPEHGSRAEQYF.

This clone showed up just a few times. The V and J genes are TRBV5-1 and TRBJ2-5; 10 nucleotides align to TRBD1. Unmatched junction bases numbered 5, after V lost 4 bases and J lost 5 bases. The CDR3 contains 14 residues. CDR1 is SGHRS and CDR2 is YFSETQ in the germline V gene. CDR3 DNA: TGCGCCAGCAGCATGACAGGGGGCGCGGAGACCCAGTACTTC. This codes for CASSMTGGAETQYF.

This clone appeared many times. This rearrangement joins TRBV7-6 to TRBJ2-5, with D possibly being TRBD1 or TRBD2 (5 bases each). With 5 bases removed from V and 5 bases from J, the gap between germline ends came to 12 bases. This CDR3 spans 13 amino acids. The germline V gene encodes CDR1 SGHVS and CDR2 FNYEAQ. The CDR3 sequence is CASSPLGEETQYF. The CDR3 nucleotides are TGTGCCAGCAGCCCCCTAGGGGAGGAGACCCAGTACTTC.

This clone was seen more than once but under ten times. The chain carries TRBV9 and TRBJ2-3, with 7 positions matching TRBD1. Losses at the gene ends were 1 base for V and 4 bases for J; bases not matched to a gene: 9. Germline loops: CDR1 SGDLS, CDR2 YYNGEE. This CDR3 has 16 amino acids. This CDR3 reads CASSVRGQGNSDTQYF. In DNA, the CDR3 is TGTGCCAGCAGCGTAAGGGGGCAGGGCAACTCAGATACGCAGTATTTT.

This clone was counted only a few times. This chain connects TRBV29-1 to TRBJ1-1; no clear D gene. V dropped 7 bases and J dropped 0 bases, with 12 bases sitting between them. Germline V CDR1 and CDR2: SQVTM, ANQGSEA. The CDR3 sequence is 13 residues long. The chain's CDR3 is CSGGRNMNTEAFF. Written as DNA, the CDR3 is TGCAGCGGAGGACGGAATATGAACACTGAAGCTTTCTTT.

Worth noting for this clone: The junction and the germline gene differ at one end; a read error may be behind it. The gene calls are TRBV27 and TRBJ2-7, with D uncertain. This CDR3 contains 8 residues. The germline gives CDR1 MNHEY, CDR2 SMNVEV (reference sequence). This CDR3 reads CASSLVGF. In DNA form, the CDR3 reads TGTGCCAGCAGTTTAGTCGGCTTC.

This clone has more than one count but fewer than ten. This chain connects TRBV20-1 to TRBJ2-6, with no clear D. Germline CDR1 is DFQATT and CDR2 is SNEGSKA (reference sequence). The CDR3 is 9 residues long. Trimming took off 5 bases at V and 9 bases at J, with 2 bases between the two ends. CDR3: CSAGNVLTF. The CDR3 DNA sequence: TGCAGTGCTGGCAACGTCCTGACTTTC.

This sequence joins TRBV7-8 and TRBJ1-2; 7 bases align to TRBD1. The CDR3 consists of 13 residues. The J segment lost 8 bases and the V segment lost 11 bases, leaving 14 bases of the junction unmatched. Germline V gene sequence: CDR1 SGHVS, CDR2 FQNEAQ. This CDR3 reads CAAGGQEGLGYTF. The CDR3 DNA follows: TGTGCCGCTGGCGGACAGGAAGGTTTGGGCTACACCTTC.

This clone was seen more than once but under ten times. The rearrangement uses TRBV5-1 and TRBJ2-1; D possibly uses TRBD1 or TRBD2 (5 bases each). Germline V lookup: CDR1 SGHRS, CDR2 YFSETQ. Trimming shortened V by 4 bases and J by 6 bases, and 20 bases separated the two germline ends. The CDR3 consists of 16 residues. The CDR3: CASSTGTQESSNEQFF. CDR3 DNA: TGCGCCAGCAGCACGGGGACGCAGGAATCTTCCAATGAGCAGTTCTTC.

This clone was counted between two and nine times. J is TRBJ1-2 and V is TRBV7-9, with 9 bases identical to TRBD1. Unmatched junction bases numbered 8, after V lost 1 base and J lost 5 bases. The CDR3 totals 16 residues. Germline V gene lookup returns CDR1 SEHNR and CDR2 FQNEAQ (reference sequence). The CDR3 coding sequence is TGTGCCAGCAGCTTAGGTCAGCCGGGACAGGGTTATGGCTACACCTTC. Translated: CASSLGQPGQGYGYTF.

The chain combines TRBV7-3 with TRBJ2-1, with TRBD1 matching over 10 bases. The germline gives CDR1 SGHTA, CDR2 FQGTGA. The CDR3 covers 15 residues. Trimming at V came to 5 bases and at J to 5 bases, leaving 6 bases not matched to a gene. DNA of the CDR3: TGTGCCAGCAGCCAAGACAGGGGGCAACACAATGAGCAGTTCTTC. Residues: CASSQDRGQHNEQFF.

The V gene is TRBV11-2, the J gene TRBJ2-5; no firm D call. Between the trimmed V and J ends, which lost 6 bases and 5 bases, there was a span of 7 bases. The CDR3 totals 11 residues. Germline CDR1 reads SGHAT; CDR2 reads FQNNGV. In DNA form, the CDR3 reads TGTGCCAGCAGGATGGGGGAGACCCAGTACTTC. Residues: CASRMGETQYF.

The chain links TRBV9 to TRBJ2-3; D is undetermined. V shed 3 bases and J shed 8 bases, with 10 bases lying between them. The CDR3 is 12 amino acids. The V gene's germline CDR1 is SGDLS and CDR2 YYNGEE. The CDR3 protein is CASSGLVGTQYF. CDR3 sequence (DNA): TGTGCCAGCAGCGGCCTTGTCGGTACGCAGTATTTT.

The chain couples TRBV19 to TRBJ2-1, with 8 bases lining up with TRBD2. Germline-derived CDR1 and CDR2 are LNHDA and SQIVND (reference sequence). J was trimmed by 2 bases and V by 3 bases; bases with no gene match: 9. The CDR3 spans 17 residues. The CDR3 is CASSIPLRAGAYNEQFF. The CDR3 nucleotides are TGTGCCAGTAGTATCCCCCTTCGAGCGGGGGCCTACAATGAGCAGTTCTTC.

About this clone: Other DNA sequences from this sample encode an identical CDR3 as well. The CDR3 reads CASSLGPSGSYEQYF. The DNA for the CDR3 is TGTGCCAGCAGCTTAGGCCCTAGCGGGAGCTACGAGCAGTACTTC. This chain connects TRBV7-2 to TRBJ2-7; 10 bases align to TRBD2. After removal of 1 base from V and 3 bases from J, the junction contained 3 bases not matched to a gene. The CDR3 has 15 residues. Germline values: CDR1 SGHTA, CDR2 FQGNSA.

This clone showed up many times. The chain has TRBV5-1 and TRBJ2-7; the D gene is possibly TRBD1 (6 bases). Trimming took 5 bases from V and 0 from J, leaving 12 bases between them. Germline assignment: CDR1 SGHRS and CDR2 YFSETQ. The length of the CDR3 is 14 residues. The CDR3 region has the DNA TGCGCCAGCAGGTCCGGGACAAGCTCCTACGAGCAGTACTTC. This encodes CASRSGTSSYEQYF.

This clone appeared a few times. The chain combines TRBV7-9 with TRBJ1-2; 8 positions match TRBD1. From germline, CDR1 is SEHNR and CDR2 FQNEAQ (reference sequence). V dropped 5 bases and J dropped 4; count of bases not matched to a gene: 9. The CDR3 loop spans 15 amino acids. The CDR3 coding sequence is TGTGCCAGCAGCGCCTCGACAGGGGCCTCCTATGGCTACACCTTC. It specifies CASSASTGASYGYTF.

This clone appeared a few times. The chain is built from TRBV7-2 and TRBJ1-2; D unresolved. The CDR3 loop spans 13 amino acids. The germline V gene encodes CDR1 SGHTA and CDR2 FQGNSA. Trimming pared 5 bases from V and 5 bases from J, leaving 12 bases between. The CDR3, as DNA: TGTGCCAGCAGCCTGAAGGGAGGGTATGGCTACACCTTC. Amino acid sequence: CASSLKGGYGYTF.

The chain carries TRBV6-4 and TRBJ1-4; D perhaps matches TRBD1 (6 bases). Germline V lookup: CDR1 MRHNA, CDR2 SNTAGT. This CDR3 contains 13 residues. V was pared by 5 bases and J by 14 bases, with 18 bases between. CDR3 bases: TGTGCCAGCAGTCAAACGTCGGGACATCAGCTGTTTTTT. Protein product: CASSQTSGHQLFF.

This clone was detected only a few times. The chain links TRBV28 to TRBJ2-7; possibly TRBD2 for D (6 bases). V lost 6 bases, J lost 5 bases, and 20 bases lay in between. Germline V CDR1 and CDR2: MDHEN, SYDVKM. The CDR3 totals 15 residues. This chain's CDR3 is CASSASGTEGHEQYF. CDR3 nucleotides: TGTGCCAGCAGCGCCTCCGGGACGGAGGGTCACGAGCAGTACTTC.

The chain combines TRBV19 with TRBJ1-2; tentatively, D is TRBD1 (5 bases). CDR3 length: 15 amino acids. The germline V gene has CDR1 LNHDA and CDR2 SQIVND (reference sequence). V lost 8 bases and J lost 0, with 16 bases in between. CDR3 amino acids: CASGADSQANYGYTF. CDR3 in DNA: TGTGCCAGTGGGGCCGATAGCCAAGCTAACTATGGCTACACCTTC.

The CDR3 region is CATSQRSDTGELFF. For the CDR3, the DNA is TGTGCCACCAGCCAGCGATCGGACACCGGGGAGCTGTTTTTT. The rearrangement uses TRBV15 and TRBJ2-2, with D hard to call. V dropped 5 bases and J dropped 3 bases, with 10 bases sitting between them. There are 14 residues in the CDR3. Per germline, CDR1 LNHNV and CDR2 YYDKDF (reference sequence).

In this sample, this clone turned up a few times. The genes are TRBV18 and TRBJ2-7; no definite D call. Germline assignment: CDR1 KGHSH and CDR2 LQKENI. V was shortened by 3 bases and J by 6 bases, with 9 bases between the two germline ends. This CDR3 has 12 amino acids. CDR3 coding DNA: TGTGCCAGCTCACCCAATACGATCGAGCAGTACTTC. It is translated as CASSPNTIEQYF.

This clone was counted between two and nine times. The V call is TRBV5-1, the J call TRBJ1-3, with D perhaps matching TRBD1 (6 bases). This CDR3 spans 17 amino acids. The V gene's germline CDR1 is SGHRS and CDR2 YFSETQ. The V and J ends lost 0 bases and 0 bases respectively, with 13 bases between them. CDR3 bases: TGCGCCAGCAGCTTGGACAGGGTTGACAGCTCTGGAAACACCATATATTTT. The encoded protein is CASSLDRVDSSGNTIYF.

The chain has TRBV9 and TRBJ2-5; D unresolved. Trimming removed 3 bases at V and 2 bases at J, with 11 bases between. Germline lookup yields CDR1 SGDLS and CDR2 YYNGEE. The CDR3 is made up of 14 amino acids. CDR3 region: CASSAPLGQETQYF. The CDR3 DNA is TGTGCCAGCAGCGCGCCCCTGGGGCAAGAGACCCAGTACTTC.